A single sample gave rise to the 10 T cell receptor beta chains below, sequenced in a study of cytomegalovirus exposure and HLA in healthy donors. The PCR used 60 Vbeta and 13 Jbeta primers. The assay was immunoSEQ multiplex PCR, and TCRdb's table has in-frame clones only and misses some. This specimen shows about 140,000 clones; the ten leading clones hold 2% to 2.5%. What was sequenced was PBMCs. These receptors were taken from a woman aged 18-35 years in good health and CMV-seronegative.

The genes are TRBV2 and TRBJ1-2; the D is unclear. The CDR3 totals 13 residues. Between the trimmed V and J ends, which lost 7 bases and 3 bases, there was a span of 12 bases. CDR1 and CDR2 from the germline V gene are SNHLY and FYNNEI. CDR3 region: CASISTDYYGYTF. The CDR3 DNA sequence: TGTGCCAGCATATCGACGGACTACTATGGCTACACCTTC.

The V and J genes are TRBV4-3 and TRBJ2-1; weak D call: TRBD2 (5 bases). The germline V gene has CDR1 LGHNA and CDR2 YSLEER. CDR3 length: 13 residues. V dropped 3 bases and J dropped 7 bases, with 10 bases sitting between them. CDR3 sequence: CASSQDLANEQFF. CDR3 DNA sequence: TGCGCCAGCAGCCAGGACTTAGCTAATGAGCAGTTCTTC.

The chain couples TRBV6-5 to TRBJ2-1; 9 bases line up with TRBD1. Germline V CDR1 and CDR2: MNHEY, SVGAGI. The CDR3 consists of 15 residues. The junction had 4 bases not matched to a gene; V was cut back by 0 bases and J by 7 bases. The CDR3 DNA follows: TGTGCCAGCAGTTACTCACAGGGGGCGCGGAATGAGCAGTTCTTC. Its protein product is CASSYSQGARNEQFF.

This rearrangement joins TRBV11-2 to TRBJ2-1; 9 bases are shared with TRBD2. J gave up 1 base and V 2 bases, and 3 bases lay outside the gene matches. This CDR3 has 16 residues. Germline CDR1 reads SGHAT; CDR2 reads FQNNGV. The CDR3 DNA sequence: TGTGCCAGCAGCTTATTTAGCGGGAGATCCTACAATGAGCAGTTCTTC. Translating it yields CASSLFSGRSYNEQFF.

The gene calls are TRBV7-3 and TRBJ2-2; 8 bases align to TRBD2. The CDR3 sequence is 16 residues long. Trimming cost V 6 bases and J 3 bases; bases outside gene matches: 9. Germline V gene sequence: CDR1 SGHTA, CDR2 FQGTGA. The CDR3 sequence is CASSIRDGRDTGELFF. CDR3 nucleotides: TGTGCCAGCAGTATTCGGGACGGGAGGGACACCGGGGAGCTGTTTTTT.

V gene TRBV2 combines with J gene TRBJ2-7, with TRBD1 as a possible D gene (8 bases). V was trimmed by 6 bases and J by 2 bases, leaving 23 bases between them. CDR3 size: 17 residues. CDR1 is SNHLY, CDR2 FYNNEI, per germline. CDR3 DNA sequence: TGTGCCAGCAGCATACAGGGGGGGTTTCGAGCAACCTACGAGCAGTACTTC. It encodes CASSIQGGFRATYEQYF. Full variable domain (missing parts from reference TRBV2 and TRBJ2-7): EPEVTQTPSHQVTQMGQEVILRCVPISNHLYFYWYRQILGQKVEFLVSFYNNEISEKSEIFDDQFSVERPDGSNFTLKIRSTKLEDSAMYFCASSIQGGFRATYEQYFGPGTRLTVT.

V gene TRBV5-8 combines with J gene TRBJ2-6; D is undetermined. The CDR3 is 13 amino acids. Germline lookup yields CDR1 SGHTS and CDR2 YDEGEE. The V and J ends lost 2 bases and 2 bases respectively, with 2 bases between them. The CDR3 DNA reads as TGTGCCAGCAGCTTTACTGGGGCCAACGTCCTGACTTTC. It specifies CASSFTGANVLTF. The variable domain in full, completed from reference TRBV5-8 and TRBJ2-6, reads EAGVTQSPTHLIKTRGQQATLRCSPISGHTSVYWYQQALGLGLQFLLWYDEGEERNRGNFPPRFSGRQFPNYSSELNVNALELEDSALYLCASSFTGANVLTFGAGSRLTVL.

Concerning this clone: The sample carries other DNA sequences with the same CDR3. Written as DNA, the CDR3 is TGTGCCAGCAGTGCACCTAGCGGCTCCTACAATGAGCAGTTCTTC. It translates to CASSAPSGSYNEQFF. This chain joins TRBV6-1 and TRBJ2-1, with TRBD2 matching over 7 bases. J was trimmed by 0 bases and V by 4 bases; bases with no gene match: 3. The CDR3 loop spans 15 amino acids. Germline-derived CDR1 and CDR2 are MNHNS and SASEGT.

The V and J genes are TRBV6-1 and TRBJ2-5; 7 bases are a match to TRBD2. The end of the DNA aligns better with TRBJ2-7, so the J call may be wrong. The CDR3 spans 15 residues. Germline values: CDR1 MNHNS, CDR2 SASEGT. In DNA, the CDR3 is TGTGCCAGCAGTGACCCCGGGGAGGGTCTATACGAGCAGTACTTC. This encodes CASSDPGEGLYEQYF.

This chain links TRBV2 with TRBJ1-2, with no clear D. The CDR3 consists of 13 residues. Germline CDR1 reads SNHLY; CDR2 reads FYNNEI. V dropped 2 bases and J dropped 8 bases, with 12 bases sitting between them. The CDR3 DNA is TGTGCCAGCAGTGAAACGGGGAGGTACGGCTACACCTTC. It encodes CASSETGRYGYTF.